This TCR delta chain is from a study of delta chains in infants with herpesvirus infections. For the study at large: Infants in Uganda were tracked from birth through primary CMV infection. Postnatally CMV-infected infants were checked for a public fetal Vdelta1/Vgamma8 clonotype. Notes on the study in general: The public clonotype might exist undetected in CMV-uninfected infants. Among 15 to 20 CMV-infected infants, a few showed the public Vdelta1 clonotype.

Points on this clone: Its matching antigen is unknown.

The CDR3 contains 18 residues. Germline CDR1 and CDR2: TSWWSYY and QGS. J lost 0 bases, V lost 4 bases, and 9 bases had no gene match. Gamma-chain- and delta-chain-specific primers converted PBMC RNA into TCR cDNA. TCRdb re-called clones from the RT-PCR reads via CATT. Of over a thousand delta-chain clones listed, approximately 30% are singletons. The sequence derives from a human donor who was a Ugandan infant, either HIV-exposed or HIV-unexposed (not recorded which). The sample was peripheral blood, taken at time point 2 of longitudinal follow-up. This chain joins TRDV1 and TRDJ1; 12 nucleotides agree with TRDD3. The CDR3 DNA reads as TGTGCTCTTGGGGCCCTGGGGACTGGGGGATACCACACCGATAAACTCATCTTT. Translation: CALGALGTGGYHTDKLIF.